Each of the 30 T cell receptor beta chains below was sequenced from the same sample in a study of shared clonotypes between healthy human individuals. The table came from immunoSEQ multiplex PCR; TCRdb's copy has only in-frame clones and leaves some out. In the table there are around 2,000,000 clones, 85% to 95% of which are singletons. The sequenced sample consisted of naive CD4+ T cells sorted from blood. The subset denotes: CD45RA+ positively selected. The origin of the receptors is a man younger than 35 in good health.

The rearrangement joins TRBV5-1 to TRBJ1-4; tentatively, D is TRBD1 (6 bases). In germline, CDR1 is SGHRS, CDR2 YFSETQ. With 0 bases removed from V and 4 bases from J, the gap between germline ends came to 10 bases. The CDR3 length is 15 residues. As DNA, the CDR3 is TGCGCCAGCAGCTTGGAACAGGGAGTTAATGAAAAACTGTTTTTT. Its translation: CASSLEQGVNEKLFF. The full variable domain, with the rest looked up from reference TRBV5-1 and TRBJ1-4, is KAGVTQTPRYLIKTRGQQVTLSCSPISGHRSVSWYQQTPGQGLQFLFEYFSETQRNKGNFPGRFSGRQFSNSRSEMNVSTLELGDSALYLCASSLEQGVNEKLFFGSGTQLSVL.

The genes are TRBV5-1 and TRBJ2-2; 7 bases are a match to TRBD1. The CDR3 length is 17 residues. J gave up 2 bases and V 0 bases, and 7 bases lay outside the gene matches. Germline V gene data show CDR1 as SGHRS and CDR2 as YFSETQ. The CDR3 coding sequence is TGCGCCAGCAGCTTGGACCCAACAGGGGTAAACACCGGGGAGCTGTTTTTT. Its translation is CASSLDPTGVNTGELFF. The full variable domain, rest sourced from reference TRBV5-1 and TRBJ2-2, is KAGVTQTPRYLIKTRGQQVTLSCSPISGHRSVSWYQQTPGQGLQFLFEYFSETQRNKGNFPGRFSGRQFSNSRSEMNVSTLELGDSALYLCASSLDPTGVNTGELFFGEGSRLTVL.

The chain combines TRBV28 with TRBJ2-2; D remains unclear. Germline V gene data show CDR1 as MDHEN and CDR2 as SYDVKM. This CDR3 is 17 amino acids long. V was shortened by 9 bases and J by 7 bases, with 27 bases between the two germline ends. Written as DNA, the CDR3 is TGTGCCAGTCGCCCTTCCATATGGACGGCTCAAGGCGGGGAGCTGTTTTTT. Translation: CASRPSIWTAQGGELFF.

The chain joins TRBV5-1 to TRBJ2-1, with D perhaps TRBD2 (6 bases). This CDR3 is 16 amino acids long. V was cut by 0 bases and J by 6 bases, with 16 bases left in between. Per germline, CDR1 SGHRS and CDR2 YFSETQ. This CDR3 reads CASSLAGGKGTNEQFF. CDR3 in DNA: TGCGCCAGCAGCTTGGCCGGCGGGAAGGGTACCAATGAGCAGTTCTTC.

This clone occurred a few times. The chain uses TRBV4-1 and TRBJ2-1; either TRBD1 or TRBD2 may supply D (6 bases each). There are 16 residues in the CDR3. Trimming took 0 bases from V and 9 from J, leaving 18 bases between them. From germline, CDR1 is MGHRA and CDR2 YSYEKL. The CDR3 sequence is CASSQDRGGGWAEQFF. CDR3 nucleotides: TGCGCCAGCAGCCAAGACAGGGGAGGAGGTTGGGCTGAGCAGTTCTTC.

The chain joins TRBV6-5 to TRBJ1-2; D is undetermined. The germline gives CDR1 MNHEY, CDR2 SVGAGI. The CDR3 length is 15 residues. The ends were cut back, 0 bases at V and 0 bases at J, with 8 bases in the middle. The CDR3 spells CASSYSGETNYGYTF. The CDR3 bases are TGTGCCAGCAGTTACTCAGGCGAAACTAACTATGGCTACACCTTC.

Note on this clone: This same CDR3 is encoded by further DNA sequences in the sample. The V gene is TRBV14, the J gene TRBJ2-5; D is undetermined. The V end lost 4 bases, the J end lost 5 bases, and 5 bases lay between the germline ends. The germline CDR1 and CDR2 sequences are SGHDN and FVKESK. The CDR3 extends over 11 amino acids. The CDR3 here is CASSLGETQYF. CDR3 nucleotides: TGTGCCAGCAGCCTGGGGGAGACCCAGTACTTC.

The CDR3 here is CASSSSGNTGELFF. The CDR3 DNA reads TGTGCCAGCAGCTCTAGCGGGAACACCGGGGAGCTGTTTTTT. V is TRBV7-8 and J is TRBJ2-2, with TRBD2 identical over 7 bases. Germline CDR1 reads SGHVS; CDR2 reads FQNEAQ. There are 14 residues in the CDR3. V trimming: 4 bases; J trimming: 1 base; junction bases outside the gene matches: 0.

The chain carries TRBV6-1 and TRBJ2-7; the D is unclear. Germline CDR1 MNHNS, CDR2 SASEGT. The V end lost 6 bases, the J end lost 3 bases, and 12 bases lay between the germline ends. The CDR3 spans 13 residues. In DNA form, the CDR3 reads TGTGCCAGCAGCCCTGACGCAGACTACGAGCAGTACTTC. Amino acids: CASSPDADYEQYF.

Worth noting for this clone: A much larger clonotype is one base distant, so this may be a read error. Other DNA sequences in this sample translate to the same CDR3. V and J are TRBV4-1 and TRBJ1-2; D not resolved. CDR1 is MGHRA and CDR2 is YSYEKL in the germline V gene. Trimming took off 3 bases at V and 6 bases at J, with 14 bases between the two ends. The CDR3 runs to 14 residues. CDR3 DNA: TGCGCCAGCAGCCAGGAAAGTAAAGGGAATGGCTACACCTTC. Amino acid sequence: CASSQESKGNGYTF.

This clone appeared once. The V call is TRBV15, the J call TRBJ1-1, with 8 bases that match TRBD1. CDR1 is LNHNV, CDR2 YYDKDF, per germline (reference sequence). The CDR3 runs 14 residues. The V and J ends lost 4 bases and 3 bases, in that order; junction bases with no gene match: 4. The CDR3 protein is CATSTRQGYTEAFF. The CDR3 nucleotides are TGTGCCACCAGCACCAGACAGGGGTACACTGAAGCTTTCTTT.

This clone was seen just once. The junction and the germline gene differ at one end; a read error may be behind it. V and J are TRBV11-2 and TRBJ2-7; D possibly corresponds to TRBD2 (5 bases). CDR1 is SGHAT and CDR2 is FQNNGV in the germline V gene. This CDR3 is built from 13 residues. The CDR3 region is CASSLGGGATTPF. The CDR3 coding sequence is TGTGCCAGCAGCTTAGGAGGCGGCGCGACTACCCCTTTC.

The V gene is TRBV19, the J gene TRBJ1-5, with D possibly matching TRBD1 (5 bases). V was pared by 7 bases and J by 1 base, with 14 bases between. This CDR3 region has 15 residues. CDR1 is LNHDA and CDR2 is SQIVND in the germline V gene (reference sequence). CDR3 bases: TGTGCCAGTACCGTGACAGATTTAAGCAATCAGCCCCAGCATTTT. It codes for CASTVTDLSNQPQHF.

The V and J genes are TRBV19 and TRBJ1-5; TRBD1 aligns across 9 bases. The CDR3 covers 15 residues. Germline V gives CDR1 LNHDA, CDR2 SQIVND (reference sequence). The V gene end was trimmed by 3 bases and the J gene end by 9 bases; junction bases not matched to a gene: 9. CDR3 sequence (DNA): TGTGCCAGTAGTATGGGAGACAGGGGGGTTTCGCCCCAGCATTTT. This codes for CASSMGDRGVSPQHF.

This chain joins TRBV2 and TRBJ2-2; 9 bases align to TRBD2. The germline V gene encodes CDR1 SNHLY and CDR2 FYNNEI. The CDR3 runs to 15 residues. Trimming took 7 bases from V and 0 from J; bases not matched to a gene: 3. The CDR3 sequence: CASTGTSSNTGELFF. CDR3 DNA: TGTGCCAGCACAGGGACTAGCTCGAACACCGGGGAGCTGTTTTTT.

Concerning this clone itself: The same CDR3 also results from other DNA sequences found in this sample. The genes are TRBV11-2 and TRBJ1-1; D remains unclear. V gave up 5 bases and J gave up 1 base, with 8 bases separating them. Germline CDR1 is SGHAT and CDR2 is FQNNGV. This CDR3 is built from 13 residues. The CDR3 loop is CASSRQENTEAFF. The CDR3 nucleotides read TGTGCCAGCAGCCGCCAAGAGAACACTGAAGCTTTCTTT. Filled out from reference TRBV11-2 and TRBJ1-1, the complete variable domain reads EAGVAQSPRYKIIEKRQSVAFWCNPISGHATLYWYQQILGQGPKLLIQFQNNGVVDDSQLPKDRFSAERLKGVDSTLKIQPAKLEDSAVYLCASSRQENTEAFFGQGTRLTVV.

This clone was seen a single time. The chain links TRBV5-1 to TRBJ1-2; no clear D gene. The CDR3 totals 13 residues. The germline V gene encodes CDR1 SGHRS and CDR2 YFSETQ. The V end was cut by 0 bases, the J end by 13 bases, with 16 bases between. CDR3 residues: CASSLEGLASLTF. CDR3 bases: TGCGCCAGCAGCTTGGAGGGCCTCGCCAGTCTCACCTTC.

As concerns this clone: In the same sample, other DNA sequences code for this CDR3. The V call is TRBV2, the J call TRBJ2-7; TRBD2 aligns across 9 bases. CDR3 length: 13 residues. Unmatched junction bases numbered 0, after V lost 4 bases and J lost 2 bases. Germline V lookup: CDR1 SNHLY, CDR2 FYNNEI. The CDR3, as DNA: TGTGCCAGCAGTGTAGCGGGAGCCTACGAGCAGTACTTC. The encoded protein is CASSVAGAYEQYF.

J is TRBJ2-2 and V is TRBV4-1, with a tentative D call TRBD1 (5 bases). V lost 1 base and J lost 7, with 10 bases in between. The length of the CDR3 is 14 residues. Germline CDR1 is MGHRA and CDR2 is YSYEKL. The CDR3 reads CASSQGTSVGELFF. The CDR3, as DNA: TGCGCCAGCAGCCAAGGGACATCGGTCGGGGAGCTGTTTTTT.

This sequence joins TRBV15 and TRBJ1-1; D is undetermined. CDR1 LNHNV and CDR2 YYDKDF come from the germline V gene (reference sequence). The V gene lost 9 bases and the J gene lost 1 base, with 9 bases spanning the gap. CDR3 length equals 12 residues. The CDR3 DNA reads as TGTGCCACGGCGGGAGGGAACACTGAAGCTTTCTTT. Its translation is CATAGGNTEAFF.

This chain uses TRBV7-8 with TRBJ1-1; tentative D call: TRBD1 (5 bases). Germline V gene data show CDR1 as SGHVS and CDR2 as FQNEAQ. Trimming took 5 bases from V and 7 from J, leaving 11 bases between them. CDR3 length equals 12 residues. The CDR3 reads CASSLLGGEAFF. DNA for the CDR3: TGTGCCAGCAGCCTGCTGGGGGGTGAAGCTTTCTTT.

This clone has more than one count but fewer than ten. The sample has other DNA sequences that encode this CDR3 too. V usage is TRBV5-1 and J usage is TRBJ1-4; D is perhaps TRBD1 (5 bases). Germline CDR1 reads SGHRS; CDR2 reads YFSETQ. The CDR3 spans 15 residues. V gave up 0 bases and J gave up 0 bases, with 6 bases separating them. In DNA form, the CDR3 reads TGCGCCAGCAGCTTGGGGGGCTCAACTAATGAAAAACTGTTTTTT. Translation gives CASSLGGSTNEKLFF.

This chain links TRBV25-1 with TRBJ2-3; 8 nucleotides line up with TRBD2. Germline V gene sequence: CDR1 MGHDK, CDR2 SYGVNS. V lost 4 bases and J lost 3; bases outside the gene matches: 12. CDR3 length: 17 amino acids. CDR3 loop: CASSAGTSGLRTDTQYF. As DNA, the CDR3 is TGTGCCAGCAGTGCCGGAACTAGCGGTCTAAGGACAGATACGCAGTATTTT.

The rearrangement uses TRBV5-4 and TRBJ1-1; the match to TRBD1 covers 7 bases. The CDR3 has 17 residues. The V and J ends lost 0 bases and 0 bases, in that order; junction bases with no gene match: 8. Germline CDR1 SGHNT, CDR2 YYREEE (reference sequence). CDR3 protein: CASSLDVGQFMNTEAFF. The DNA of the CDR3 is TGTGCCAGCAGCTTGGACGTGGGACAGTTCATGAACACTGAAGCTTTCTTT. The full variable domain, completed using reference TRBV5-4 and TRBJ1-1, is ETGVTQSPTHLIKTRGQQVTLRCSSQSGHNTVSWYQQALGQGPQFIFQYYREEENGRGNFPPRFSGLQFPNYSSELNVNALELDDSALYLCASSLDVGQFMNTEAFFGQGTRLTVV.

V usage is TRBV7-3 and J usage is TRBJ2-3; 12 nucleotides agree with TRBD1. The germline V gene encodes CDR1 SGHTA and CDR2 FQGTGA. V was pared by 3 bases and J by 8 bases, with 6 bases of the junction left unmatched. This CDR3 has 15 amino acids. DNA of the CDR3: TGTGCCAGCAGCTTGGGACAGGGGGCCATGGGTACGCAGTATTTT. This codes for CASSLGQGAMGTQYF. Together with reference TRBV7-3 and TRBJ2-3, the CDR3 gives the full variable domain: GAGVSQTPSNKVTEKGKYVELRCDPISGHTALYWYRQSLGQGPEFLIYFQGTGAADDSGLPNDRFFAVRPEGSVSTLKIQRTERGDSAVYLCASSLGQGAMGTQYFGPGTRLTVL.

The rearrangement uses TRBV19 and TRBJ1-6, with 11 bases fitting TRBD1. Germline V gene sequence: CDR1 LNHDA, CDR2 SQIVND (reference sequence). The CDR3 contains 13 residues. Losses at the gene ends were 7 bases for V and 8 bases for J; bases not matched to a gene: 1. The DNA for the CDR3 is TGTGCCAGTAAGGACAGGGGGCATTCACCCCTCCACTTT. Translating it yields CASKDRGHSPLHF.

The genes are TRBV9 and TRBJ2-2; D might be TRBD2 (6 bases). Trimming removed 3 bases from V and 6 bases from J, with 9 bases in between. This CDR3 has 13 residues. The germline V gene has CDR1 SGDLS and CDR2 YYNGEE. CDR3 coding DNA: TGTGCCAGCAGCGATCGGGAGTCCGGGGAGCTGTTTTTT. Translated: CASSDRESGELFF.

J is TRBJ2-3 and V is TRBV6-6; D possibly corresponds to TRBD2 (6 bases). Germline V gene data show CDR1 as MNHNY and CDR2 as SVGAGI (reference sequence). The CDR3 covers 12 residues. Trimming cost V 8 bases and J 1 base, with 7 bases left between them. The CDR3 DNA reads as TGTGCCAGCGGCGGGGGCACAGATACGCAGTATTTT. Its translation: CASGGGTDTQYF.

The rearrangement uses TRBV6-1 and TRBJ2-3; no firm D call. CDR1 MNHNS and CDR2 SASEGT come from the germline V gene. The length of the CDR3 is 14 residues. With 6 bases removed from V and 1 base from J, the gap between germline ends came to 11 bases. The CDR3 DNA reads TGTGCCAGCAGGAAGGGCGAGGGCACAGATACGCAGTATTTT. Amino acids: CASRKGEGTDTQYF.

The chain links TRBV6-6 to TRBJ2-7; 8 nucleotides match TRBD1. The J segment lost 4 bases and the V segment lost 5 bases, leaving 7 bases of the junction unmatched. The CDR3 spans 14 residues. Germline CDR1 and CDR2: MNHNY and SVGAGI (reference sequence). CDR3 coding DNA: TGTGCCAGCAGTCAGAGGACAGGGCAATACGAGCAGTACTTC. It yields the protein CASSQRTGQYEQYF.